The subject of this entry is one T cell receptor (beta chain). A much larger clone lies one base from this, so it may be a read error. Enrollees, 18 to 89 years old, lived in 24 US areas. During the 2 weeks before they entered the study, exposed participants had met someone with a PCR-confirmed or clinician-diagnosed COVID-19 case. The data derive from a study of blood T cell repertoires in COVID-19. V gave up 0 bases and J gave up 2 bases, with 5 bases separating them. From germline, CDR1 is SGHNT and CDR2 YYREEE (reference sequence). This CDR3 has 13 amino acids. Authors' data handling: Reference gene primer amplification in the assay estimated nucleated cell counts. The assay was immunoSEQ multiplex PCR, and TCRdb's table has in-frame clones only and misses some. V and J calls and clone size are given by that table; D and trimming were obtained from the DNA. The profile shows about 220,000 clones, around 82% of them singletons.

The chain is built from TRBV5-4 and TRBJ1-1; unclear D gene. Sequencing was carried out using PBMCs or T cells enriched from blood (not recorded which). The source is a woman between 50 and 59 years old who had been exposed to COVID-19. CDR3 protein: CASSLAGNTEAFF. The CDR3, as DNA: TGTGCCAGCAGCTTGGCAGGAAACACTGAAGCTTTCTTT.